Below are 23 T cell receptor beta chains sequenced from a single sample in a study of CD8+CD57+ T cells in acquired aplastic anemia. TCR beta VDJ and CDR3 profiling used genomic DNA as template. TCRdb reanalysed the reads using MiXCR and keeps one entry per CDR3 protein. The sample carries 180,000 or so distinct CDR3 sequences, roughly 50% recorded once. The authors sequenced patients whose flow cytometry had shown CD8+CD57+ cell expansion. Sequenced material: sorted CD4+, CD8+, or CD8+CD57+ T cells (not recorded which) from PBMCs. The source is a human donor with aplastic anemia.

This sequence joins TRBV19 and TRBJ2-3; D gene unclear. The CDR3 contains 13 residues. Per the germline V gene, CDR1 is LNHDA and CDR2 is SQIVND (reference sequence). The V end was cut by 6 bases, the J end by 8 bases, with 15 bases between. DNA of the CDR3: TGTGCCAGTAGCTTAAGTGGCTCTGGTACGCAGTATTTT. It translates to CASSLSGSGTQYF.

The count of this clonotype is one. As DNA, the CDR3 is TGTGCCACCAGCAGAGGGACCAGGGGGCGCGAGGTGGGATCACCCCTCCACTTT. Protein product: CATSRGTRGREVGSPLHF. The chain joins TRBV15 to TRBJ1-6; 8 bases are a match to TRBD1. The V segment lost 1 base and the J segment 10 bases; nucleotides outside the gene matches: 15. The V gene's germline CDR1 is LNHNV and CDR2 YYDKDF (reference sequence). The CDR3 totals 18 residues.

This clonotype showed up just once. The genes are TRBV29-1 and TRBJ2-7; D gene unclear. The V end was cut by 8 bases, the J end by 2 bases, with 16 bases between. Germline CDR1 reads SQVTM; CDR2 reads ANQGSEA. CDR3 length equals 13 residues. CDR3 bases: TGCAGCCAATCAGTTCGCCCCCCCTACGAGCAGTACTTC. As protein: CSQSVRPPYEQYF.

This chain uses TRBV6-4 with TRBJ1-4; D possibly corresponds to TRBD1 (6 bases). V lost 5 bases, J lost 8 bases, and 15 bases lay in between. CDR3 size: 14 residues. CDR1 and CDR2 from the germline V gene are MRHNA and SNTAGT. Here the CDR3 reads CASSYAGAGEKLFF. For the CDR3, the DNA is TGTGCCAGCAGTTACGCGGGGGCGGGCGAAAAACTGTTTTTT.

The V gene is TRBV18, the J gene TRBJ2-3; maybe TRBD2 (5 bases). Germline V gene sequence: CDR1 KGHSH, CDR2 LQKENI. The CDR3 runs 16 residues. V lost 3 bases and J 1 base, leaving 14 bases between the germline ends. The CDR3 spells CASSPKGLGGTDTQYF. In nucleotides, the CDR3 is TGTGCCAGCTCACCTAAAGGACTGGGCGGCACAGATACGCAGTATTTT.

The chain combines TRBV5-4 with TRBJ2-7; TRBD1 is a possible D gene (7 bases). V was cut by 1 base and J by 0 bases, with 11 bases left in between. The CDR3 spans 15 residues. The V gene's germline CDR1 is SGHNT and CDR2 YYREEE (reference sequence). In DNA, the CDR3 is TGTGCCAGCAGCTTGAACAGGGGACTCTCCTACGAGCAGTACTTC. This translates into CASSLNRGLSYEQYF.

The chain has TRBV19 and TRBJ1-1; no clear D. Trimming removed 3 bases from V and 5 bases from J, with 10 bases in between. The CDR3 runs 13 residues. In germline, CDR1 is LNHDA, CDR2 SQIVND (reference sequence). CDR3 sequence (DNA): TGTGCCAGTAGTATTACCAGGCGGACTGAAGCTTTCTTT. This sequence encodes CASSITRRTEAFF.

Concerning this clonotype: A read error is possible here, since a much larger clone lies one base away. The V and J genes are TRBV5-1 and TRBJ2-7; 10 bases align to TRBD2. Looked up from germline, CDR1 is SGHRS and CDR2 is YFSETQ. CDR3 length: 14 amino acids. The CDR3 bases are TGCGCCAGCAGCCCCGCTAGCGGGAGTTACGGGCAGTACTTC. It codes for CASSPASGSYGQYF.

This clonotype was seen at least ten times. The V and J genes are TRBV20-1 and TRBJ2-5, with 9 bases that match TRBD2. V shed 1 base and J 5 bases; nucleotides not matched to a gene: 8. The CDR3 length is 15 residues. The germline gives CDR1 DFQATT, CDR2 SNEGSKA (reference sequence). CDR3 in amino acids: CSARAPAGGAETQYF. CDR3 nucleotides: TGCAGTGCTAGAGCGCCAGCGGGGGGCGCGGAGACCCAGTACTTC.

V is TRBV7-2 and J is TRBJ2-1, with D possibly TRBD2 on 6 matching bases. The CDR3 runs 16 residues. Trimming removed 2 bases from V and 9 bases from J, with 20 bases in between. The germline gives CDR1 SGHTA, CDR2 FQGNSA. DNA for the CDR3: TGTGCCAGCAGCTTATCGGGCGGGACGTCCATTGGTGAGCAGTTCTTC. Residues: CASSLSGGTSIGEQFF. The full variable domain, its missing parts supplied by reference TRBV7-2 and TRBJ2-1, is GAGVSQSPSNKVTEKGKDVELRCDPISGHTALYWYRQSLGQGLEFLIYFQGNSAPDKSGLPSDRFSAERTGGSVSTLTIQRTQQEDSAVYLCASSLSGGTSIGEQFFGPGTRLTVL.

The chain combines TRBV9 with TRBJ2-6, with D tentatively TRBD2 (6 bases). CDR3 length equals 17 residues. V was shortened by 4 bases and J by 0 bases, with 14 bases between the two germline ends. Germline V gene lookup returns CDR1 SGDLS and CDR2 YYNGEE. CDR3 nucleotides: TGTGCCAGCAGCCCCAGCGGGTGGTTCTCTGGGGCCAACGTCCTGACTTTC. This encodes CASSPSGWFSGANVLTF.

This clonotype was recorded once. The chain has TRBV24-1 and TRBJ1-6; D is possibly TRBD1 (5 bases). The length of the CDR3 is 12 residues. Germline V gives CDR1 KGHDR, CDR2 SFDVKD. V lost 1 base and J lost 14, with 8 bases in between. The DNA of the CDR3 is TGTGCCACCAGTGATTTTCGGGGGACCCTCCACTTT. Residues: CATSDFRGTLHF.

This clonotype appeared a single time. The V call is TRBV29-1, the J call TRBJ2-7; 10 positions agree with TRBD1. The CDR3 covers 13 residues. CDR1 is SQVTM, CDR2 ANQGSEA, per germline. V shed 7 bases, J shed 5 bases, and the junction held 8 bases outside the gene matches. This chain's CDR3 is CSAGRDRGHEQYF. The DNA for the CDR3 is TGCAGCGCCGGTCGGGACAGGGGCCACGAGCAGTACTTC.

Many counts were recorded for this clonotype. The chain employs TRBV4-1 and TRBJ2-7; 14 nucleotides align to TRBD2. CDR3 size: 14 residues. The germline CDR1 and CDR2 sequences are MGHRA and YSYEKL. V shed 0 bases, J shed 12 bases, and the junction held 4 bases outside the gene matches. The CDR3 DNA is TGCGCCAGCAGCCAAGATGGGACTAGCGGGAGTCGGTACTTC. It is translated as CASSQDGTSGSRYF.

The chain combines TRBV7-6 with TRBJ1-6; no definite D call. The CDR3 length is 14 residues. V was clipped by 3 bases and J by 10 bases, with 13 bases between them. Germline V lookup: CDR1 SGHVS, CDR2 FNYEAQ. The CDR3 protein is CASSFREIGSPLHF. The CDR3 DNA sequence: TGTGCCAGCAGCTTTAGGGAAATTGGGTCACCCCTCCACTTT.

In this sample, this clonotype turned up once. This chain uses TRBV9 with TRBJ2-3; tentatively, D is TRBD2 (5 bases). Trimming shortened V by 0 bases and J by 2 bases, and 13 bases separated the two germline ends. The germline CDR1 and CDR2 sequences are SGDLS and YYNGEE. The CDR3 covers 16 residues. CDR3 coding DNA: TGTGCCAGCAGCGTAGGGAGTTATAGCGACACAGATACGCAGTATTTT. Its protein is CASSVGSYSDTDTQYF.

This chain joins TRBV20-1 and TRBJ1-6; possible D gene TRBD1, 6 bases. The CDR3 covers 13 residues. Germline V gene data show CDR1 as DFQATT and CDR2 as SNEGSKA (reference sequence). V was shortened by 1 base and J by 6 bases, with 7 bases between the two germline ends. The CDR3 region is CSARGQANSPLHF. In nucleotides, the CDR3 is TGCAGTGCTAGAGGACAGGCTAATTCACCCCTCCACTTT.

There are many counts of this clonotype. V usage is TRBV19 and J usage is TRBJ1-1; D gene ambiguous. V lost 7 bases, J lost 2 bases, and 11 bases lay in between. Germline-derived CDR1 and CDR2 are LNHDA and SQIVND (reference sequence). This CDR3 contains 13 residues. CDR3 nucleotide sequence: TGTGCCAGTAAGTTTGGAGCTAACACTGAAGCTTTCTTT. Protein sequence: CASKFGANTEAFF.

At least ten counts were recorded for this clonotype. The rearrangement joins TRBV5-1 to TRBJ2-1; 8 bases align to TRBD1. CDR1 is SGHRS and CDR2 is YFSETQ in the germline V gene. The J segment lost 8 bases and the V segment lost 2 bases, leaving 6 bases of the junction unmatched. The CDR3 runs 14 residues. The CDR3, as DNA: TGCGCCAGCAGCTTACGGACAGGGCCCGATGAGCAGTTCTTC. Translating it yields CASSLRTGPDEQFF. Looking up the rest from reference TRBV5-1 and TRBJ2-1 gives the full variable domain: KAGVTQTPRYLIKTRGQQVTLSCSPISGHRSVSWYQQTPGQGLQFLFEYFSETQRNKGNFPGRFSGRQFSNSRSEMNVSTLELGDSALYLCASSLRTGPDEQFFGPGTRLTVL.

Regarding this clonotype: A read error may account for a junction end that differs from germline. The V call is TRBV20-1, the J call TRBJ1-1; D remains unclear. The CDR3 totals 13 residues. Germline values: CDR1 DFQATT, CDR2 SNEGSKA (reference sequence). CDR3 loop: CSASSALLTEALF. The CDR3 DNA follows: TGCAGTGCTAGTTCAGCACTTCTCACTGAAGCTCTCTTT.

The rearrangement uses TRBV10-3 and TRBJ2-1; TRBD2 agrees at 13 bases. CDR3 length equals 14 residues. CDR1 is ENHRY and CDR2 is SYGVKD in the germline V gene. V lost 8 bases to trimming and J lost 4 bases; unmatched junction nucleotides: 2. CDR3 nucleotide sequence: TGTGCCATCGGGACTAGCGGGGCATACAATGAGCAGTTCTTC. Translating gives CAIGTSGAYNEQFF.

This clonotype was detected ten times or more. This chain uses TRBV24-1 with TRBJ1-2; perhaps TRBD1 as D (5 bases). The CDR3 has 14 amino acids. The V end was cut by 3 bases, the J end by 2 bases, with 9 bases between. Germline V gene lookup returns CDR1 KGHDR and CDR2 SFDVKD. The CDR3 loop reads CATSDPGPNYGYTF. The CDR3 DNA is TGTGCCACCAGTGATCCGGGACCCAACTATGGCTACACCTTC.

This clonotype was seen repeatedly, ten times or more. The chain uses TRBV19 and TRBJ1-3, with D unclear. This CDR3 comprises 15 residues. CDR1 and CDR2 from the germline V gene are LNHDA and SQIVND (reference sequence). V gave up 3 bases and J gave up 0 bases, with 9 bases separating them. The CDR3 is CASSMERVSGNTIYF. In DNA, the CDR3 is TGTGCCAGTAGTATGGAAAGGGTCTCTGGAAACACCATATATTTT.